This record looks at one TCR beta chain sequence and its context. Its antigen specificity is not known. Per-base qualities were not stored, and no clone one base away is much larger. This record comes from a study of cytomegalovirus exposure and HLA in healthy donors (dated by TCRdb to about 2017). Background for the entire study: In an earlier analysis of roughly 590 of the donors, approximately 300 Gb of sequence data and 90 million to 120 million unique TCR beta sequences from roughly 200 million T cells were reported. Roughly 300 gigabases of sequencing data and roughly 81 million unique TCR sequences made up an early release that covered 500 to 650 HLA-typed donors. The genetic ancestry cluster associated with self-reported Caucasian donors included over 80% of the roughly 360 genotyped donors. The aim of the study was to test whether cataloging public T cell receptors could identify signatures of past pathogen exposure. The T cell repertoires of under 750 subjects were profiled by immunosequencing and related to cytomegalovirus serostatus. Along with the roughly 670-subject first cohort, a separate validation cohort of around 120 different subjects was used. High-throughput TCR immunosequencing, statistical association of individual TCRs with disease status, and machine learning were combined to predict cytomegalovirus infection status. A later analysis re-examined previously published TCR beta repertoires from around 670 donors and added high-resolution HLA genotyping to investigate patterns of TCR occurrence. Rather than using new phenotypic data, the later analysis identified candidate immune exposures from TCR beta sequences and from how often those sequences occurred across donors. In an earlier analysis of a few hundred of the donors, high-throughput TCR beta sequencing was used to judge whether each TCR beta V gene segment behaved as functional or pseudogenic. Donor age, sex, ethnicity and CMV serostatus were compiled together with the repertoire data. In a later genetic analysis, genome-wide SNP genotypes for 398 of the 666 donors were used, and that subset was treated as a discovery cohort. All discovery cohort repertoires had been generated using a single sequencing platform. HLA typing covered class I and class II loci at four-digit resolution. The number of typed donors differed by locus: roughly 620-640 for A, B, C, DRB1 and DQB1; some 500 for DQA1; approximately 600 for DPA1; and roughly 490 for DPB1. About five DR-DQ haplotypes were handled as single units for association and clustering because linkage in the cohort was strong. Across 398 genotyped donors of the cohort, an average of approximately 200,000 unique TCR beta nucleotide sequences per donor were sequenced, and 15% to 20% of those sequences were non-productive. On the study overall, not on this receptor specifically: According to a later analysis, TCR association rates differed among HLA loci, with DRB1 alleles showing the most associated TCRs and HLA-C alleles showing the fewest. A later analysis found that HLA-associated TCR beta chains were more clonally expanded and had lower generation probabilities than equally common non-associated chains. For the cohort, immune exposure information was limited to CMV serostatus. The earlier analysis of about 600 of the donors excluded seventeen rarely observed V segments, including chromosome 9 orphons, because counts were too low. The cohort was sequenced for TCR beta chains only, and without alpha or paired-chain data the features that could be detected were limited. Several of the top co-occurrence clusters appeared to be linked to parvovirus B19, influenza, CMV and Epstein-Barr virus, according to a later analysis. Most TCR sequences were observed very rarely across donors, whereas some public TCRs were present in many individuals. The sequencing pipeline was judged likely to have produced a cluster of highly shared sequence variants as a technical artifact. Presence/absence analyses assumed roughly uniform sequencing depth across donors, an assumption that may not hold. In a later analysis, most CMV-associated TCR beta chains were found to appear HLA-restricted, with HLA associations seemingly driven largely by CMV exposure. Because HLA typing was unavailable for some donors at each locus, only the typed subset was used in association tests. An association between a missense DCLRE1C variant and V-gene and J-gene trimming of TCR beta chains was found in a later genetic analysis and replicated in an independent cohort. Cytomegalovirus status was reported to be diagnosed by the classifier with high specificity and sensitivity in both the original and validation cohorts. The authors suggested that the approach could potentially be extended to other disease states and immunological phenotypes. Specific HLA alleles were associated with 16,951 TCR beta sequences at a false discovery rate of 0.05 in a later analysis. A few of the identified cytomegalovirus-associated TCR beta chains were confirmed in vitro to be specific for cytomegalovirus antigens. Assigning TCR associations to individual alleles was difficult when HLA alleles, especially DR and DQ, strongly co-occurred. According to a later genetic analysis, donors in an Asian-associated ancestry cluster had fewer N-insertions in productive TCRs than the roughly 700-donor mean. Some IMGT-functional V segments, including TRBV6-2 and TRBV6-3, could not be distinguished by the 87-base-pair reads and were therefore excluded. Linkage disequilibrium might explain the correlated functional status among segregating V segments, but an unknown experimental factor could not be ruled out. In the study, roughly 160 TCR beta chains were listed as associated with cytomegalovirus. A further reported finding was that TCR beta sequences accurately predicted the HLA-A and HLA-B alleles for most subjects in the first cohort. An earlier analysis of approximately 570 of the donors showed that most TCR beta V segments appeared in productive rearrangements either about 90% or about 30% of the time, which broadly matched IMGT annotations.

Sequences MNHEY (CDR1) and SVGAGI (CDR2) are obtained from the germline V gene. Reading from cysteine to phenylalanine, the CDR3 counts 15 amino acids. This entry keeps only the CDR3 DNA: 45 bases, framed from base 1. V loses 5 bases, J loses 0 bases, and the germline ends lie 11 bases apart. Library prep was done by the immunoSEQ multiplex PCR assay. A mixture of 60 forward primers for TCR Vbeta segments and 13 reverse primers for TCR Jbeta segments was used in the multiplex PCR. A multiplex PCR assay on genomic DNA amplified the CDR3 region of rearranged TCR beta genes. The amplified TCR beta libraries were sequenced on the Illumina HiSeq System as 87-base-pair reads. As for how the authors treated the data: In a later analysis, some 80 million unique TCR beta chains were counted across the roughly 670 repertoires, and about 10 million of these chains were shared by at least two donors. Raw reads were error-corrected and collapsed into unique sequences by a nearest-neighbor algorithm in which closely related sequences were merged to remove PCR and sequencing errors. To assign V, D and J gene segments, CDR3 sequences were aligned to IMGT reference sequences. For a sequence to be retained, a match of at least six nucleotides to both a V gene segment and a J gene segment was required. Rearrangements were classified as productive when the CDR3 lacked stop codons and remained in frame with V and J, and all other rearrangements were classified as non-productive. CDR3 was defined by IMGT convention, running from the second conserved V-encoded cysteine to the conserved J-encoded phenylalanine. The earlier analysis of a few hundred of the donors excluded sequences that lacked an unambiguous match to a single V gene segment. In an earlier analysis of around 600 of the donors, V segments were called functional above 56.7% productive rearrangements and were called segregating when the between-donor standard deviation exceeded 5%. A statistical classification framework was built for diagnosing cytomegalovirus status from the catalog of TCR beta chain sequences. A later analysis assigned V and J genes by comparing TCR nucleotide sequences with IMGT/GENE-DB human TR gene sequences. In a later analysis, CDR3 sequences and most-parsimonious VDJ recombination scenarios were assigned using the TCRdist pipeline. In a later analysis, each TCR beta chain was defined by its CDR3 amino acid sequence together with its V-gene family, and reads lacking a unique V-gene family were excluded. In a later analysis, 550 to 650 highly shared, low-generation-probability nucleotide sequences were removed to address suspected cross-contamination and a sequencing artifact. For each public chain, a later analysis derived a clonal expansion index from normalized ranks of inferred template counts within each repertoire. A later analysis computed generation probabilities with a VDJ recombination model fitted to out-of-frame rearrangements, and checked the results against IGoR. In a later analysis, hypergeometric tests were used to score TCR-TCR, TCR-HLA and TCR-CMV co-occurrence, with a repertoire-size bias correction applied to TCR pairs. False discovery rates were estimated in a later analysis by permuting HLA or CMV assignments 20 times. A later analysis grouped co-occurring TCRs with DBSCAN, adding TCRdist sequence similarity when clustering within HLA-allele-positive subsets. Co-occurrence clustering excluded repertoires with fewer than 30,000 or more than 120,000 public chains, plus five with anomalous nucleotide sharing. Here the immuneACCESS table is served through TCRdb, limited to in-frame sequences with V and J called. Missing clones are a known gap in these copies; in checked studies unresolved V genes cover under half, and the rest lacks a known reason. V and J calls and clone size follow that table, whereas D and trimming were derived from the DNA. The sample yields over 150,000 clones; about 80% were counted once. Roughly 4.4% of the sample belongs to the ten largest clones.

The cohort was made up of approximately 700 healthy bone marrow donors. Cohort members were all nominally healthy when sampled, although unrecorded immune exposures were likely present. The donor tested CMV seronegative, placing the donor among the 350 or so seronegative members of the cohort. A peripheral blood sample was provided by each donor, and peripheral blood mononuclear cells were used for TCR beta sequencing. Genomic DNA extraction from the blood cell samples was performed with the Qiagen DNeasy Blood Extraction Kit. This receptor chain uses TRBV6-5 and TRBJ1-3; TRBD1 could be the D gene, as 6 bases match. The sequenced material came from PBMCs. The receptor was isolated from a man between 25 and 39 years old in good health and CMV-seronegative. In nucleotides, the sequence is TGTGCCAGCAGTAACCCAGGGGACTCTGGAAACACCATATATTTT. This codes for CASSNPGDSGNTIYF.